Presented here are 18 T cell receptor beta chains from one specimen sequenced in a study of blood T cell repertoires in COVID-19. Produced via immunoSEQ multiplex PCR; TCRdb's table is partial and in-frame only. This table holds 200,000 to 300,000 clones, roughly four fifths found once. Sequenced material: peripheral blood. These receptors all come from a man aged 50 to 60 with acute or convalescent COVID-19.

This chain uses TRBV6-5 with TRBJ2-7, with D possibly being TRBD1 (6 bases). In germline, CDR1 is MNHEY, CDR2 SVGAGI. V was clipped by 6 bases and J by 3 bases, with 15 bases between them. CDR3 length: 14 residues. CDR3: CASRGVGGGYEQYF. CDR3 DNA: TGTGCCAGCAGAGGGGTAGGGGGTGGCTACGAGCAGTACTTC.

The gene calls are TRBV9 and TRBJ2-6; the D is unclear. The V gene's germline CDR1 is SGDLS and CDR2 YYNGEE. The CDR3 has 13 residues. The V end lost 3 bases, the J end lost 4 bases, and 5 bases lay between the germline ends. CDR3 loop: CASSESGANVLTF. In DNA form, the CDR3 reads TGTGCCAGCAGCGAATCGGGGGCCAACGTCCTGACTTTC.

The chain employs TRBV30 and TRBJ1-2; 8 bases are a match to TRBD1. CDR1 and CDR2 (germline): GTSNPN, SVGIG (reference sequence). CDR3 length: 16 residues. After removal of 3 bases from V and 0 bases from J, the junction contained 9 bases not matched to a gene. The CDR3 here is CAWSPKDRAPNYGYTF. CDR3 DNA: TGTGCCTGGAGCCCCAAGGACAGGGCCCCTAACTATGGCTACACCTTC.

The V gene is TRBV11-2, the J gene TRBJ2-5; TRBD2 matches 9 bases. V lost 1 base to trimming and J lost 1 base; unmatched junction nucleotides: 4. CDR1 and CDR2 (germline): SGHAT, FQNNGV. The CDR3 is 16 amino acids. The CDR3 region is CASSLVGGGGQETQYF. The CDR3 DNA sequence: TGTGCCAGCAGCTTAGTCGGCGGGGGGGGCCAAGAGACCCAGTACTTC.

The chain couples TRBV28 to TRBJ2-3; D may be TRBD1 (5 bases). The V end was cut by 3 bases, the J end by 3 bases, with 10 bases between. The CDR3 has 14 residues. Germline V lookup: CDR1 MDHEN, CDR2 SYDVKM. CDR3 sequence reads: CASSLKGQTDTQYF. In DNA form, the CDR3 reads TGTGCCAGCAGTTTGAAGGGGCAGACAGATACGCAGTATTTT.

The chain carries TRBV12-3 or TRBV12-4 and TRBJ2-3; unclear D gene. Trimming removed 3 bases at V and 5 bases at J, with 3 bases between. The CDR3 runs to 11 residues. The CDR3 bases are TGTGCCAGCAGTTTTCGAGATACGCAGTATTTT. Translation gives CASSFRDTQYF.

The V and J genes are TRBV5-1 and TRBJ1-2, with D possibly TRBD1 on 6 matching bases. Per the germline V gene, CDR1 is SGHRS and CDR2 is YFSETQ. The CDR3 contains 14 residues. Trimming removed 5 bases from V and 3 bases from J, with 14 bases in between. CDR3 region: CASRTLQGDYGYTF. For the CDR3, the DNA is TGCGCCAGCAGGACCTTACAGGGTGACTATGGCTACACCTTC. The variable domain in full, with the rest retrieved from reference TRBV5-1 and TRBJ1-2, is KAGVTQTPRYLIKTRGQQVTLSCSPISGHRSVSWYQQTPGQGLQFLFEYFSETQRNKGNFPGRFSGRQFSNSRSEMNVSTLELGDSALYLCASRTLQGDYGYTFGSGTRLTVV.

This chain uses TRBV6-4 with TRBJ1-3; tentative D call: TRBD1 (5 bases). Trimming left V 7 bases short and J 0 bases short, with 13 bases between. Germline V gene sequence: CDR1 MRHNA, CDR2 SNTAGT. The CDR3 spans 15 residues. The CDR3 is CASMIRGISGNTIYF. In DNA, the CDR3 is TGTGCCAGCATGATCCGGGGGATCTCTGGAAACACCATATATTTT.

The table lists this clone with a count of one. The CDR3 DNA reads as TGTGCCAGCAGTTATTTTACTAGCGGGAACTACGAGCAGTACTTC. This codes for CASSYFTSGNYEQYF. The J gene is TRBJ2-7, the V gene TRBV6-5; 10 bases agree with TRBD2. Germline assignment: CDR1 MNHEY and CDR2 SVGAGI. The J segment lost 3 bases and the V segment lost 3 bases, leaving 5 bases of the junction unmatched. The CDR3 has 15 residues.

The V call is TRBV7-8, the J call TRBJ1-2; tentative D call: TRBD1 (6 bases). V was pared by 2 bases and J by 4 bases, with 11 bases between. Germline V gives CDR1 SGHVS, CDR2 FQNEAQ. This CDR3 is 14 amino acids long. The CDR3 loop is CASSLSGGTYGYTF. DNA for the CDR3: TGTGCCAGCAGCTTATCGGGGGGCACCTATGGCTACACCTTC.

The chain uses TRBV3-1 (or the pseudogene TRBV3-2) and TRBJ1-1; D call uncertain. The CDR3 contains 12 residues. V shed 3 bases and J shed 2 bases, with 4 bases lying between them. The germline V gene encodes CDR1 LGHDT and CDR2 YNNKEL (reference sequence). The CDR3 reads CASSHRNTEAFF. The CDR3 coding sequence is TGTGCCAGCAGCCACCGTAACACTGAAGCTTTCTTT.

The sample holds a few counts of this clone. This chain connects TRBV3-1 (or the pseudogene TRBV3-2) to TRBJ1-1; 11 nucleotides agree with TRBD1. Germline CDR1 is LGHDT and CDR2 is YNNKEL (reference sequence). The CDR3 runs 15 residues. Trimming cost V 4 bases and J 4 bases; bases outside gene matches: 5. The CDR3 DNA sequence: TGTGCCAGCAGCCGGCGGACAGGGGGCTTCACTGAAGCTTTCTTT. Translating gives CASSRRTGGFTEAFF.

The chain links TRBV11-2 to TRBJ2-1, with unresolved D. Trimming left V 5 bases short and J 4 bases short, with 9 bases between. The CDR3 covers 13 residues. Germline-derived CDR1 and CDR2 are SGHAT and FQNNGV. CDR3 residues: CASSPPGYNEQFF. CDR3 in DNA: TGTGCCAGCAGCCCCCCCGGGTACAATGAGCAGTTCTTC.

J is TRBJ1-2 and V is TRBV30; 8 bases fit TRBD1. The trim removed 5 bases at V and 5 bases at J, leaving 10 bases unmatched. The germline V gene encodes CDR1 GTSNPN and CDR2 SVGIG (reference sequence). The CDR3 consists of 14 residues. CDR3 amino acids: CAWALQGVGYGYTF. In DNA, the CDR3 is TGTGCCTGGGCTCTACAGGGGGTAGGGTATGGCTACACCTTC.

This clone was counted between two and nine times. The rearrangement joins TRBV2 to TRBJ1-5, with D unclear. The CDR3 length is 14 residues. CDR1 is SNHLY, CDR2 FYNNEI, per germline. V was pared by 9 bases and J by 3 bases, with 15 bases between. The CDR3 nucleotides read TGTGCCAGTTGCACAAGTCCCTTCAATCAGCCCCAGCATTTT. This gives the protein CASCTSPFNQPQHF.

This chain joins TRBV7-9 and TRBJ1-3; D gene ambiguous. Per germline, CDR1 SEHNR and CDR2 FQNEAQ (reference sequence). This CDR3 spans 15 amino acids. Deletions cut 1 base from V and 4 bases from J, with 11 bases between. The CDR3 DNA reads as TGTGCCAGCAGCTTAGTGGGAGGGCGCGGAAACACCATATATTTT. Protein sequence: CASSLVGGRGNTIYF.

This clone was counted a few times. This rearrangement joins TRBV30 to TRBJ1-6; D is unclear. CDR1 is GTSNPN, CDR2 SVGIG, per germline (reference sequence). Trimming cost V 0 bases and J 10 bases, with 4 bases left between them. The CDR3 is 11 residues long. The CDR3 DNA sequence: TGTGCCTGGAGTGTCTCCTCACCCCTCCACTTT. It encodes CAWSVSSPLHF. Based on the CDR3 plus reference TRBV30 and TRBJ1-6, the full variable domain is SQTIHQWPATLVQPVGSPLSLECTVEGTSNPNLYWYRQAAGRGLQLLFYSVGIGQISSEVPQNLSASRPQDRQFILSSKKLLLSDSGFYLCAWSVSSPLHFGNGTRLTVT.

The V gene is TRBV5-1, the J gene TRBJ1-2, with TRBD1 matching over 9 bases. V gave up 4 bases and J gave up 6 bases; unmatched junction bases: 1. The CDR3 is 12 residues long. CDR1 and CDR2 from the germline V gene are SGHRS and YFSETQ. The CDR3 region is CASSRDRDGYTF. The CDR3 DNA sequence: TGCGCCAGCAGCAGGGACAGGGATGGCTACACCTTC.